This TCR beta chain was obtained from a study of CD8 T cells in Susac syndrome. The RNA input was about 0.5 to 1 ug, and it was reverse transcribed with random hexamers. TCRdb ran MiXCR on the immunoSEQ multiplex PCR reads and lists one entry per CDR3 protein. Among about 430,000 distinct CDR3 sequences, 85% were seen once, and the ten largest hold around 0.12%. This CDR3 has 15 residues. The V end was cut by 0 bases, the J end by 5 bases, with 14 bases between. Per germline, CDR1 DFQATT and CDR2 SNEGSKA (reference sequence). The study used treatment-naive patients who had stable or active relapsing-remitting disease as multiple sclerosis controls.

The V and J genes are TRBV20-1 and TRBJ1-5, with a possible D match to TRBD1 (6 bases). The material sequenced was CD8+ T cells from PBMCs. The source of this sequence is a human donor with multiple sclerosis. This CDR3 is CSARDLRTEDQPQHF. The CDR3 coding sequence is TGCAGTGCTAGAGATCTCAGGACAGAAGATCAGCCCCAGCATTTT.